The present T cell receptor beta chain was sequenced within a study of blood T cells in healthy people across ages. Overall study findings and caveats: With age, beta diversity per million T cells declined roughly linearly, significantly by 40 to 50.

V lost 8 bases to trimming and J lost 3 bases; unmatched junction nucleotides: 7. Germline loops: CDR1 KGHSH, CDR2 LQKENI. This CDR3 contains 14 residues. With a J-beta primer mix and a sample-barcoded 5' primer, a second PCR ran roughly 6 to 12 cycles. Every sample returned 2.5 million or more CDR3-containing paired-end reads. Each CDR3 protein gets one entry after TCRdb re-called the 5' RACE reads with MiXCR. The sample carries about 800,000 distinct CDR3 sequences, approximately 25% recorded once. This clonotype occurred many times. Antigen specificity is unknown. These data also featured in a second study, about T cells of mothers and their children. That investigation notes: Donation involved a few healthy Caucasian mothers and the six children that they had.

The sequence was collected from a boy aged 5 to 17 in good health. The chain employs TRBV18 and TRBJ2-7; 10 positions match TRBD1. The material sequenced was blood. The CDR3 spells CASSPGTGVYEQYF. CDR3 nucleotide sequence: TGTGCCAGCAGTCCCGGGACAGGGGTCTACGAGCAGTACTTC.